This entry lists 26 T cell receptor beta chains sequenced from one sample in a study of T cell repertoires in cytomegalovirus infection. TCRdb re-derived calls from the reads in MiXCR, one entry per CDR3 protein. This table holds about 450,000 distinct CDR3 sequences, under 40% found once. The sequenced sample was PBMCs. Receptor source: a human donor in good health (CMV status not recorded). Some clones in this sample may be carry-over from other donors' samples.

Only a few counts were recorded for this clonotype. This chain uses TRBV4-1 with TRBJ1-2; 7 nucleotides agree with TRBD1. The CDR3 loop spans 19 amino acids. Losses at the gene ends were 1 base for V and 0 bases for J; bases not matched to a gene: 14. Per germline, CDR1 MGHRA and CDR2 YSYEKL. The CDR3 sequence: CASSQVIPGQKGANYGYTF. The CDR3 DNA reads TGCGCCAGCAGCCAAGTTATCCCGGGACAGAAGGGAGCTAACTATGGCTACACCTTC.

On this clonotype itself: A read error may be the cause here, since a much bigger clone is one base away. The chain uses TRBV15 and TRBJ1-5; 11 bases fit TRBD1. Trimming took 0 bases from V and 0 from J; bases not matched to a gene: 10. CDR1 is LNHNV and CDR2 is YYDKDF in the germline V gene (reference sequence). CDR3 length: 20 amino acids. As DNA, the CDR3 is TGTGCCACCAGCAGAGAACCGGGACAGGGGGTTTCGATTAGCAATCAGCCCCAGCATTTT. Encoded protein: CATSREPGQGVSISNQPQHF.

This clonotype was found many times. This chain uses TRBV7-2 with TRBJ2-3; possibly TRBD1 for D (6 bases). CDR3 size: 15 residues. V lost 1 base to trimming and J lost 1 base, with 9 bases between them. CDR1 and CDR2 from the germline V gene are SGHTA and FQGNSA. The CDR3 DNA reads as TGTGCCAGCAGCTTAGGGACAGCGCGCACAGATACGCAGTATTTT. It yields the protein CASSLGTARTDTQYF. The complete variable domain, with remaining parts taken from reference TRBV7-2 and TRBJ2-3, reads GAGVSQSPSNKVTEKGKDVELRCDPISGHTALYWYRQSLGQGLEFLIYFQGNSAPDKSGLPSDRFSAERTGGSVSTLTIQRTQQEDSAVYLCASSLGTARTDTQYFGPGTRLTVL.

This chain connects TRBV5-6 to TRBJ1-5, with D possibly TRBD1 on 5 matching bases. CDR3 length: 14 amino acids. V lost 3 bases, J lost 3 bases, and 10 bases lay in between. Germline lookup yields CDR1 SGHDT and CDR2 YYEEEE. As DNA, the CDR3 is TGTGCCAGCAGCTCGGGACGGCTCAATCAGCCCCAGCATTTT. It translates to CASSSGRLNQPQHF.

At least ten counts were recorded for this clonotype. The chain combines TRBV7-2 with TRBJ1-4; D remains unclear. Trimming stripped 5 bases from V and 0 bases from J, with 13 bases between. This CDR3 contains 16 residues. CDR1 is SGHTA, CDR2 FQGNSA, per germline. CDR3 nucleotide sequence: TGTGCCAGCAGCAAAAACCAACCTGCAACTAATGAAAAACTGTTTTTT. Its translation is CASSKNQPATNEKLFF.

This clonotype has a handful of counts. The J gene is TRBJ2-7, the V gene TRBV3-1; D possibly corresponds to TRBD1 (6 bases). Germline V gene data show CDR1 as LGHDT and CDR2 as YNNKEL (reference sequence). The V gene lost 3 bases and the J gene lost 2 bases, with 17 bases spanning the gap. This CDR3 comprises 16 residues. The CDR3 sequence: CASSQGPGQPTYEQYF. In nucleotides, the CDR3 is TGTGCCAGCAGCCAGGGGCCGGGACAACCGACCTACGAGCAGTACTTC.

This clonotype was seen at least ten times. The chain employs TRBV12-3 or TRBV12-4 and TRBJ1-2, with D maybe TRBD1 (6 bases). V lost 10 bases and J lost 6, with 18 bases in between. The CDR3 is 13 amino acids. CDR3 nucleotide sequence: TGTGCCACCCAATGGACAGAGGTCCATGGCTACACCTTC. Amino acids: CATQWTEVHGYTF.

This clonotype appeared a single time. Since the CDR3 does not end with the conserved phenylalanine or tryptophan, this likely comes from a read error. V and J are TRBV4-1 and TRBJ2-7; possible D gene TRBD2, 6 bases. Trimming removed 4 bases from V and 0 bases from J, with 16 bases in between. Germline loops: CDR1 MGHRA, CDR2 YSYEKL. The CDR3 is 16 amino acids. CDR3 sequence: CASSPSGVQASYEQYL. The CDR3 DNA reads TGCGCCAGCAGCCCCTCGGGAGTACAGGCCTCCTACGAGCAGTACTTA.

The rearrangement uses TRBV6-6 and TRBJ2-7; D might be TRBD1 or TRBD2, each matching 5 bases. V dropped 6 bases and J dropped 5 bases, with 17 bases sitting between them. The CDR3 covers 14 residues. Germline loops: CDR1 MNHNY, CDR2 SVGAGI (reference sequence). Here the CDR3 DNA reads TGTGCCAGCAGCCCTGGTGTGGGGCGGGACGAGCAGTACTTC. The encoded protein is CASSPGVGRDEQYF.

This clonotype was detected many times. This CDR3 reads CASNYRSGGPKETQYF. CDR3 sequence (DNA): TGTGCCAGCAACTACAGGTCCGGGGGTCCAAAAGAGACCCAGTACTTC. The chain recombines TRBV6-5 with TRBJ2-5; maybe TRBD2 (6 bases). Trimming removed 7 bases from V and 3 bases from J, with 21 bases in between. The CDR3 totals 16 residues. CDR1 and CDR2 (germline): MNHEY, SVGAGI.

V usage is TRBV20-1 and J usage is TRBJ2-1, with 8 bases fitting TRBD1. Looked up from germline, CDR1 is DFQATT and CDR2 is SNEGSKA (reference sequence). The CDR3 covers 15 residues. The V gene end was trimmed by 3 bases and the J gene end by 2 bases; junction bases not matched to a gene: 6. This CDR3 reads CSARPTGDPYNEQFF. CDR3 nucleotide sequence: TGCAGTGCTAGGCCGACAGGGGACCCCTACAATGAGCAGTTCTTC.

The CDR3 DNA follows: TGTGCCAGCAGTCCTTCGGACAGGGGGCGGAACACTGAAGCTTTCTTT. Encoded protein: CASSPSDRGRNTEAFF. V and J are TRBV6-5 and TRBJ1-1; 11 bases are shared with TRBD1. Germline V gives CDR1 MNHEY, CDR2 SVGAGI. The CDR3 totals 16 residues. V trimming: 5 bases; J trimming: 1 base; junction bases outside the gene matches: 6.

This clonotype has only a few counts. The chain couples TRBV6-5 to TRBJ1-5; D remains unclear. Germline V CDR1 and CDR2: MNHEY, SVGAGI. CDR3 length: 15 amino acids. Trimming cost V 5 bases and J 3 bases, with 14 bases left between them. The CDR3 sequence: CASSAQDTANQPQHF. The CDR3, as DNA: TGTGCCAGCAGTGCCCAAGACACCGCCAATCAGCCCCAGCATTTT.

V gene TRBV10-3 combines with J gene TRBJ2-3; TRBD2 is a possible D gene (6 bases). Germline CDR1 reads ENHRY; CDR2 reads SYGVKD. The length of the CDR3 is 12 residues. Trimming removed 3 bases at V and 10 bases at J, with 11 bases between. CDR3 protein: CAISETGVPQYF. CDR3 coding DNA: TGTGCCATCAGTGAAACGGGGGTACCGCAGTATTTT.

Only a few counts were recorded for this clonotype. The gene calls are TRBV12-5 and TRBJ2-1; tentatively, D is TRBD1 or TRBD2 (5 bases each). CDR3 length: 15 amino acids. Trimming removed 6 bases at V and 3 bases at J, with 15 bases between. CDR1 LGHNT and CDR2 FRNRAP come from the germline V gene. DNA of the CDR3: TGTGCTAGTGGGGGGGACCGACGGGGCTACAATGAGCAGTTCTTC. As protein: CASGGDRRGYNEQFF.

Note on this clonotype: The CDR3 does not end in the conserved phenylalanine or tryptophan, so this is likely a read error. It is unclear where the CDR3 begins or ends on the DNA, so no DNA is shown, and the CDR3 is as TCRdb lists it. The chain carries TRBV7-2 and TRBJ2-1; the DNA was not compared with TRBD1, the D call given in the table. Germline V CDR1 and CDR2: SGHTA, FQGNSA. The CDR3 sequence runs 14 residues, both termini included. This CDR3 is CASSTKGGPGEQLL.

The chain uses TRBV5-6 and TRBJ1-1; D is unresolved. Germline CDR1 SGHDT, CDR2 YYEEEE. This CDR3 is built from 13 residues. V was trimmed by 5 bases and J by 3 bases, leaving 11 bases between them. This chain's CDR3 is CASRRWSYTEAFF. As DNA, the CDR3 is TGTGCCAGCAGACGTTGGAGTTACACTGAAGCTTTCTTT.

The count of this clonotype is one. A much larger clone differs by one base, so this may be a read error. The V and J genes are TRBV28 and TRBJ2-3; a possible D gene is TRBD1 (5 bases). Germline V gene data show CDR1 as MDHEN and CDR2 as SYDVKM. The CDR3 covers 13 residues. V was shortened by 10 bases and J by 6 bases, with 17 bases between the two germline ends. CDR3 DNA: TGTGCCACCTGTACAGGAAAGTGGGATACGCAGTATTTT. It codes for CATCTGKWDTQYF.

This chain links TRBV6-2 or TRBV6-3 with TRBJ2-1; 11 nucleotides agree with TRBD2. The CDR3 totals 17 residues. Germline loops: CDR1 MNHEY, CDR2 SVGEGT. V trimming: 4 bases; J trimming: 7 bases; junction bases outside the gene matches: 12. The CDR3 DNA sequence: TGTGCCAGCAGTTCCAGACTAGCGGGGTTAAATTGGAATGAGCAGTTCTTC. Protein product: CASSSRLAGLNWNEQFF.

The rearrangement uses TRBV9 and TRBJ2-1; 9 positions match TRBD2. The germline gives CDR1 SGDLS, CDR2 YYNGEE. This CDR3 contains 15 residues. The V gene end was trimmed by 3 bases and the J gene end by 5 bases; junction bases not matched to a gene: 6. The CDR3 reads CASSGGLALDNEQFF. Here the CDR3 DNA reads TGTGCCAGCAGCGGGGGACTAGCACTAGACAATGAGCAGTTCTTC.

This rearrangement joins TRBV27 to TRBJ2-1, with TRBD2 matching 8 bases. Germline V gene data show CDR1 as MNHEY and CDR2 as SMNVEV (reference sequence). V was pared by 6 bases and J by 11 bases, with 3 bases of the junction left unmatched. CDR3 length: 11 amino acids. The chain's CDR3 is CASRVAGQQFF. The CDR3 bases are TGTGCCAGCAGAGTAGCGGGGCAGCAGTTCTTC.

To note about this clonotype: One junction end disagrees with the germline gene, perhaps due to a read error. J is TRBJ2-2 and V is TRBV11-2; 14 bases fit TRBD2. Germline V CDR1 and CDR2: SGHAT, FQNNGV. The CDR3 is 18 amino acids. The chain's CDR3 is CASSPGLAGGKNTGDLFF. The CDR3 DNA is TGTGCCAGCAGCCCCGGACTAGCGGGGGGCAAGAACACCGGGGATCTGTTTTTT.

The chain joins TRBV20-1 to TRBJ2-3; the match to TRBD2 covers 9 bases. CDR3 length: 14 residues. CDR1 is DFQATT and CDR2 is SNEGSKA in the germline V gene (reference sequence). Unmatched junction bases numbered 5, after V lost 2 bases and J lost 5 bases. CDR3 residues: CSARLAGGQDTQYF. The CDR3 DNA reads TGCAGTGCTAGATTGGCGGGGGGGCAAGATACGCAGTATTTT.

The V gene is TRBV11-3, the J gene TRBJ2-2, with D tentatively TRBD2 (6 bases). Trimming removed 4 bases at V and 4 bases at J, with 13 bases between. Germline V gene data show CDR1 as SGHNT and CDR2 as YENEEA. The CDR3 has 15 residues. CDR3 in DNA: TGTGCCAGCAGCTCCGCAGCCGGGGGCACCGGGGAGCTGTTTTTT. Its translation is CASSSAAGGTGELFF.

This clonotype was seen at least ten times. This rearrangement joins TRBV7-8 to TRBJ2-6; D gene unclear. Germline CDR1 and CDR2: SGHVS and FQNEAQ. The CDR3 extends over 17 amino acids. Trimming stripped 5 bases from V and 0 bases from J, with 14 bases between. The CDR3 region is CASSQHAPHSGANVLTF. The CDR3 nucleotides are TGTGCCAGCAGCCAACACGCTCCCCACTCTGGGGCCAACGTCCTGACTTTC. Based on the CDR3 plus reference TRBV7-8 and TRBJ2-6, the full variable domain is GAGVSQSPRYKVAKRGQDVALRCDPISGHVSLFWYQQALGQGPEFLTYFQNEAQLDKSGLPSDRFFAERPEGSVSTLKIQRTQQEDSAVYLCASSQHAPHSGANVLTFGAGSRLTVL.

The chain recombines TRBV7-8 with TRBJ1-1; 7 bases match TRBD1. This CDR3 contains 15 residues. The J segment lost 1 base and the V segment lost 8 bases, leaving 10 bases of the junction unmatched. CDR1 and CDR2 (germline): SGHVS, FQNEAQ. CDR3: CASGPGTVGNTEAFF. The CDR3 DNA sequence: TGTGCCAGCGGCCCCGGGACAGTGGGGAACACTGAAGCTTTCTTT. The full variable domain, completed using reference TRBV7-8 and TRBJ1-1, is GAGVSQSPRYKVAKRGQDVALRCDPISGHVSLFWYQQALGQGPEFLTYFQNEAQLDKSGLPSDRFFAERPEGSVSTLKIQRTQQEDSAVYLCASGPGTVGNTEAFFGQGTRLTVV.